These T cell receptor beta chains were read from a single sample in a study of T-cell memory formation after mild COVID-19. TCRdb used MiXCR to reprocess the 5' RACE reads, holding one entry per CDR3 protein. The sample includes more than 120,000 distinct CDR3 sequences, 15% to 20% seen only once; the top ten take around 2.4%. The sample comprised PBMCs or a T cell subset sorted from them (not recorded which). The receptors derive from an adult woman who had mild COVID-19 (a few samples of this study predate the infection). Cell type and time point are not known. The CDR3 runs from the conserved cysteine through the conserved F or W. The D gene is left open where the match is weak. Clone size is shown for a subset of rows, as once, few, many or a class of expanded clone.

few	TRBJ2-7	TRBV24-1	TRBD1	CATQGALSYEQYF	TGTGCGACACAGGGGGCATTGAGTTACGAGCAGTACTTC
few	TRBJ1-1	TRBV5-6	-	CASSFGDNGRDTEAFF	TGTGCCAGCAGTTTTGGGGACAACGGCAGGGACACTGAAGCTTTCTTT
-	TRBJ2-7	TRBV14	TRBD1	CASSQGRGTYEQYF	TGTGCCAGCAGCCAAGGCAGGGGGACCTACGAGCAGTACTTC
few	TRBJ2-1	TRBV7-2	TRBD2	CASSNFGTSGSSEQFF	TGTGCCAGCAGCAATTTCGGGACTAGCGGGAGCTCTGAGCAGTTCTTC
few	TRBJ1-2	TRBV6-6	-	CASNQRRDGLNGYTF	TGTGCCAGCAACCAACGCCGGGACGGACTAAATGGCTACACCTTC
-	TRBJ2-1	TRBV5-1	-	CASSLWDYNEQFF	TGCGCCAGCAGCCTATGGGACTACAATGAGCAGTTCTTC
-	TRBJ2-1	TRBV24-1	-	CATSDYYRVGQFF	TGTGCCACCAGTGACTACTACAGGGTGGGGCAGTTCTTC
few	TRBJ2-1	TRBV7-8	-	CASSPRIYNEQFF	TGTGCCAGCAGCCCCAGGATTTACAATGAGCAGTTCTTC
few	TRBJ2-7	TRBV4-1	-	CASSQDGAATYEQYF	TGCGCCAGCAGCCAAGATGGGGCAGCAACCTACGAGCAGTACTTC
few	TRBJ2-7	TRBV5-1	-	CASSSTQVYEQYF	TGCGCCAGCAGCTCGACGCAGGTTTACGAGCAGTACTTC
-	TRBJ2-3	TRBV12-3/TRBV12-4	-	CASSLGSQRATDTQYF	TGTGCCAGCAGTTTAGGATCCCAGCGGGCCACAGATACGCAGTATTTT
few	TRBJ2-2	TRBV12-3/TRBV12-4	-	CASQKRQANTGELFF	TGTGCCAGCCAAAAGCGGCAGGCGAACACCGGGGAGCTGTTTTTT
-	TRBJ2-2	TRBV9	-	CASSVFETGELFF	TGTGCCAGCAGCGTATTCGAGACCGGGGAGCTGTTTTTT
few	TRBJ2-2	TRBV27	-	CASKRWSTGELFF	TGTGCCAGCAAGCGGTGGAGCACCGGGGAGCTGTTTTTT
many	TRBJ2-2	TRBV20-1	-	CSAIRETGELFF	TGCAGTGCTATCAGGGAAACCGGGGAGCTGTTTTTT
few	TRBJ2-2	TRBV24-1	TRBD1	CATSAAEGQGANTGELFF	TGTGCCACCAGTGCCGCTGAGGGCCAGGGGGCGAACACCGGGGAGCTGTTTTTT
-	TRBJ1-5	TRBV7-2	-	CASSVQGRNQPQHF	TGTGCCAGCAGCGTCCAGGGAAGGAATCAGCCCCAGCATTTT
few	TRBJ2-5	TRBV15	-	CATSSNTGLETQYF	TGTGCCACCAGCAGTAACACAGGGTTGGAGACCCAGTACTTC
-	TRBJ1-1	TRBV6-5	-	CASSYSPRAEAFF	TGTGCCAGCAGTTACTCCCCGCGGGCTGAAGCTTTCTTT
few	TRBJ2-3	TRBV5-1	TRBD2	CASSLSGGDTDTQYF	TGCGCCAGCAGCTTGAGCGGGGGGGATACAGATACGCAGTATTTT
few	TRBJ2-1	TRBV18	-	CASSTGDSYNEQFF	TGTGCCAGCTCAACAGGAGACTCGTACAATGAGCAGTTCTTC
few	TRBJ2-7	TRBV21-1	-	CARSGTSSYEQYF	TGTGCCAGATCGGGGACTAGCTCCTACGAGCAGTACTTC
-	TRBJ1-1	TRBV18	-	CASSPSGVEAFF	TGTGCCAGCTCACCATCAGGGGTTGAAGCTTTCTTT
few	TRBJ2-5	TRBV24-1	-	CATSDLITPETQYF	TGTGCCACCAGTGATTTGATCACCCCGGAGACCCAGTACTTC
-	TRBJ2-5	TRBV5-1	-	CASNPSSRETQYF	TGCGCCAGCAACCCCAGCAGCCGGGAGACCCAGTACTTC
-	TRBJ1-1	TRBV29-1	-	CSVGLRLNTEAFF	TGCAGCGTTGGACTTCGACTGAACACTGAAGCTTTCTTT
few	TRBJ2-5	TRBV2	TRBD2	CASSKGLAGFQETQYF	TGTGCCAGCAGTAAGGGACTAGCGGGTTTCCAAGAGACCCAGTACTTC
few	TRBJ2-1	TRBV5-1	TRBD1	CASSFTGTVHEQFF	TGCGCCAGCAGCTTTACTGGGACAGTCCATGAGCAGTTCTTC
-	TRBJ1-2	TRBV3-1	TRBD1	CASSHGTGGPYGYTF	TGTGCCAGCAGCCATGGGACAGGTGGCCCCTATGGCTACACCTTC
-	TRBJ1-2	TRBV20-1	TRBD1	CSAFTGGSGYGYTF	TGCAGTGCTTTCACAGGGGGCTCGGGCTATGGCTACACCTTC
-	TRBJ1-2	TRBV6-5	-	CASSPAGKTRNGYTF	TGTGCCAGCAGCCCAGCCGGAAAGACCCGAAATGGCTACACCTTC
few	TRBJ2-4	TRBV29-1	TRBD2	CSVGTSGDLNIQYF	TGCAGCGTTGGGACTAGCGGGGATCTAAACATTCAGTACTTC
-	TRBJ2-3	TRBV20-1	-	CSASRGLSTDTQYF	TGCAGTGCTAGTAGGGGGTTGAGCACAGATACGCAGTATTTT
many	TRBJ2-7	TRBV5-1	-	CASALQSGVAYEQYF	TGCGCCAGCGCTTTACAGTCGGGTGTCGCCTACGAGCAGTACTTC
-	TRBJ1-2	TRBV19	-	CASSIWPGERKSNYGYTF	TGTGCCAGTAGTATCTGGCCCGGGGAGAGGAAGTCTAACTATGGCTACACCTTC
once	TRBJ2-1	TRBV5-1	TRBD2	CASSSGLADNEQFF	TGCGCCAGCAGCTCGGGACTAGCGGACAATGAGCAGTTCTTC
-	TRBJ2-2	TRBV7-7	TRBD1	CASSDGTGTGELFF	TGTGCCAGCAGTGATGGGACAGGCACCGGGGAGCTGTTTTTT
-	TRBJ2-3	TRBV14	-	CASRMGVGTQYF	TGTGCCAGCCGGATGGGAGTCGGTACGCAGTATTTT
-	TRBJ1-2	TRBV12-3/TRBV12-4	-	CASGGRQNYGYTF	TGTGCCAGTGGGGGGAGACAGAACTATGGCTACACCTTC
few	TRBJ1-2	TRBV6-1	-	CASSEEGGPSTF	TGTGCCAGCAGTGAAGAAGGCGGCCCGTCTACCTTC
-	TRBJ2-5	TRBV9	-	CASSVVAPGATQYF	TGTGCCAGCAGCGTAGTCGCCCCGGGAGCGACCCAGTACTTC
-	TRBJ2-6	TRBV5-1	-	CASSLSASGANVLTF	TGCGCCAGCAGCTTGTCCGCCTCTGGGGCCAACGTCCTGACTTTC
-	TRBJ1-6	TRBV6-5	TRBD1	CASSLAGGVNSPLHF	TGTGCCAGCAGCCTTGCAGGGGGCGTAAATTCACCCCTCCACTTT
few	TRBJ1-5	TRBV10-3	-	CAISESGGYNQPQHF	TGTGCCATCAGTGAGTCGGGAGGGTACAATCAGCCCCAGCATTTT
-	TRBJ1-1	TRBV12-3/TRBV12-4	-	CASTPMITEAFF	TGTGCCAGCACCCCGATGATCACTGAAGCTTTCTTT
-	TRBJ2-3	TRBV12-3/TRBV12-4	-	CASSFRLLTDTQYF	TGTGCCAGCAGTTTCCGACTTCTCACAGATACGCAGTATTTT
-	TRBJ2-3	TRBV9	-	CASSHHPKDRYTDTQYF	TGTGCCAGCAGCCACCACCCCAAGGACCGATACACAGATACGCAGTATTTT
few	TRBJ2-7	TRBV30	-	CAWSVGGGASYEQYF	TGTGCCTGGAGTGTTGGAGGGGGTGCCTCCTACGAGCAGTACTTC
-	TRBJ2-3	TRBV6-2/TRBV6-3	-	CASRAQVFTDTQYF	TGTGCCAGCAGGGCTCAGGTATTCACAGATACGCAGTATTTT
-	TRBJ1-1	TRBV29-1	-	CSANDRMNTEAFF	TGCAGCGCAAACGACAGGATGAACACTGAAGCTTTCTTT
-	TRBJ2-2	TRBV7-8	TRBD1	CASSLVRTGITGELFF	TGTGCCAGCAGCTTAGTAAGGACAGGCATCACCGGGGAGCTGTTTTTT
once	TRBJ1-3	TRBV25-1	-	CASSAPGYVVGNTIYF	TGTGCCAGCAGTGCGCCAGGTTATGTGGTTGGAAACACCATATATTTT
-	TRBJ2-5	TRBV5-1	-	CASSLASRPEETQYF	TGCGCCAGCAGCTTGGCTAGCAGGCCTGAAGAGACCCAGTACTTC
-	TRBJ1-6	TRBV18	-	CASSPKAGGSSPLHF	TGTGCCAGCTCACCGAAGGCAGGAGGGAGTTCACCCCTCCACTTT
many	TRBJ2-3	TRBV14	TRBD2	CASSQASGRAGTQYF	TGTGCCAGCAGCCAAGCTAGCGGGAGGGCCGGCACGCAGTATTTT
many	TRBJ2-7	TRBV12-3/TRBV12-4	-	CASSPFSGSPGEQYF	TGTGCCAGCAGCCCCTTTTCGGGCTCCCCCGGCGAGCAGTACTTC
-	TRBJ2-5	TRBV6-5	TRBD2	CASSYQLAGEETQYF	TGTGCCAGCAGTTACCAACTAGCGGGAGAAGAGACCCAGTACTTC
-	TRBJ2-3	TRBV2	-	CASSGLSGADTQYF	TGTGCCAGCAGTGGTCTTAGCGGCGCAGATACGCAGTATTTT